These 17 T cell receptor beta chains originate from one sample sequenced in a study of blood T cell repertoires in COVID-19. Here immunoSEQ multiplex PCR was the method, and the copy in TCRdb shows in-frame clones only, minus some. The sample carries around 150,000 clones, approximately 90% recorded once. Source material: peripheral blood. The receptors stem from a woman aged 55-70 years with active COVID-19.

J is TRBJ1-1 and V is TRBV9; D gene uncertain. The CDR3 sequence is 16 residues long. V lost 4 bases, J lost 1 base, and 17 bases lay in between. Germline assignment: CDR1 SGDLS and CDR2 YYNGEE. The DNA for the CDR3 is TGTGCCAGCAGCCCAACTCTCGGGGAAGGGAACACTGAAGCTTTCTTT. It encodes CASSPTLGEGNTEAFF.

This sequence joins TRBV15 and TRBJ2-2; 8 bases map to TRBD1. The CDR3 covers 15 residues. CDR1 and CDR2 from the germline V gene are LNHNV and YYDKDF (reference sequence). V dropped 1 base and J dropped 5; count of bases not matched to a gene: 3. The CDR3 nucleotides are TGTGCCACCAGCAGAGGGACAGGGCCAACCGGGGAGCTGTTTTTT. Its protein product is CATSRGTGPTGELFF.

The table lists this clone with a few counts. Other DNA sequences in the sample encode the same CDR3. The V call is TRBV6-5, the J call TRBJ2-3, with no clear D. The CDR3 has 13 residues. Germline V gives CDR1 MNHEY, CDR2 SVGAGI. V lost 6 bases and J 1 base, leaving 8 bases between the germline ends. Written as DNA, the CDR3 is TGTGCCAGCAGCCTCGAGGGCACAGATACGCAGTATTTT. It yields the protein CASSLEGTDTQYF.

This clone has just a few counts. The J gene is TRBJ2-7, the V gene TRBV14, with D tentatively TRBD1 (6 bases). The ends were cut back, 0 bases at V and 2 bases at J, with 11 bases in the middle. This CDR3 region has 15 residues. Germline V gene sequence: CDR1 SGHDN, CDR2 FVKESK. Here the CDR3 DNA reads TGTGCCAGCAGCCAAGATCAGGGGAATCCCTACGAGCAGTACTTC. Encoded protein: CASSQDQGNPYEQYF. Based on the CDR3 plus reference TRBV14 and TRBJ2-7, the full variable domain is EAGVTQFPSHSVIEKGQTVTLRCDPISGHDNLYWYRRVMGKEIKFLLHFVKESKQDESGMPNNRFLAERTGGTYSTLKVQPAELEDSGVYFCASSQDQGNPYEQYFGPGTRLTVT.

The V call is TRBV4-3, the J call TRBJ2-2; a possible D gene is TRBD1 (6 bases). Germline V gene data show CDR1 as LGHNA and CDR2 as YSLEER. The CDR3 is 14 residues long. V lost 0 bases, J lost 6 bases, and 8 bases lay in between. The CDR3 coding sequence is TGCGCCAGCAGCCAAGAATCAGGGGCCGGGGAGCTGTTTTTT. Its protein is CASSQESGAGELFF.

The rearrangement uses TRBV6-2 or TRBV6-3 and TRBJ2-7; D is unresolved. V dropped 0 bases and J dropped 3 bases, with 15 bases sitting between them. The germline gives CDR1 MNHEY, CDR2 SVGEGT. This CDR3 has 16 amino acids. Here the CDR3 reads CASSYSKRPVSYEQYF. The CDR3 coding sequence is TGTGCCAGCAGTTACTCGAAGCGCCCTGTCAGCTACGAGCAGTACTTC.

As DNA, the CDR3 is TGTGCCAGCAGTACTACCCCGGGACTAGCGGGATTAGGCTCCTACGAGCAGTACTTC. Amino acids: CASSTTPGLAGLGSYEQYF. The gene calls are TRBV2 and TRBJ2-7; 13 bases are a match to TRBD2. Germline-derived CDR1 and CDR2 are SNHLY and FYNNEI. V lost 5 bases and J lost 0; bases outside the gene matches: 13. The CDR3 contains 19 residues.

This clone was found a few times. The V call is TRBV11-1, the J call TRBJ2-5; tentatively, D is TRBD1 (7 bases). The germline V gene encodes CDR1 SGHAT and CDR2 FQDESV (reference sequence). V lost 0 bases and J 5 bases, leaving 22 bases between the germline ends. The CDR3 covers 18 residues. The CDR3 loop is CASSLAPSGGGREETQYF. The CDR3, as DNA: TGTGCCAGCAGCTTAGCGCCATCAGGGGGAGGTCGGGAGGAGACCCAGTACTTC.

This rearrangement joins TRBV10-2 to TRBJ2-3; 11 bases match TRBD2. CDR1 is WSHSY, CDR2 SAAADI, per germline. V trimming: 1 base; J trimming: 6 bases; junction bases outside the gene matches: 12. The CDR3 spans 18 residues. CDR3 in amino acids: CASSEFRLAGPMGDTQYF. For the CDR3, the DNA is TGCGCCAGCAGTGAGTTTCGACTAGCGGGACCCATGGGTGATACGCAGTATTTT.

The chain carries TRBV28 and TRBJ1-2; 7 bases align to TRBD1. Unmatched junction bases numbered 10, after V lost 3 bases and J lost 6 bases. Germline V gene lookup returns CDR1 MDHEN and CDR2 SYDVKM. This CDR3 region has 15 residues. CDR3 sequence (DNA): TGTGCCAGCAGTTTCACTAAGACAGGGTTTGATGGCTACACCTTC. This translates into CASSFTKTGFDGYTF.

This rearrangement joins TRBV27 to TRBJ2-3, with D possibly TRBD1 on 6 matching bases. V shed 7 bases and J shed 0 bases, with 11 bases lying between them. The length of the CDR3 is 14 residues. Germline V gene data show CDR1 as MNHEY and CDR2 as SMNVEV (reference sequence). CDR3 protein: CASTPGTSTDTQYF. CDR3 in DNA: TGTGCCAGCACTCCCGGGACAAGCACAGATACGCAGTATTTT.

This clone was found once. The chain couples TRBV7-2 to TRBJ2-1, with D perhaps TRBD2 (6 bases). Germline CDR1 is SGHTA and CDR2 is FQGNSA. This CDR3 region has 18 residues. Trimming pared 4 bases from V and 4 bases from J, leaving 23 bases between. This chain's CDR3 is CASSSTLGRGGRYNEQFF. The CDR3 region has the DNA TGTGCCAGCAGCTCCACCTTAGGGCGGGGTGGTAGGTACAATGAGCAGTTCTTC.

This CDR3 reads CASSVDGAGNTIYF. In nucleotides, the CDR3 is TGTGCCAGCAGCGTAGACGGGGCTGGAAACACCATATATTTT. The V and J genes are TRBV9 and TRBJ1-3; D is uncertain. CDR3 size: 14 residues. V shed 0 bases and J shed 2 bases, with 6 bases lying between them. CDR1 and CDR2 (germline): SGDLS, YYNGEE.

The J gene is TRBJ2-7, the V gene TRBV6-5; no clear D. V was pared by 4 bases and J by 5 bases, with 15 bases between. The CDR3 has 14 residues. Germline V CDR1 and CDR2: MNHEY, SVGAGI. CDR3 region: CASSWRKMSDEQYF. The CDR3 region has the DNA TGTGCCAGCAGTTGGCGGAAGATGTCGGACGAGCAGTACTTC.

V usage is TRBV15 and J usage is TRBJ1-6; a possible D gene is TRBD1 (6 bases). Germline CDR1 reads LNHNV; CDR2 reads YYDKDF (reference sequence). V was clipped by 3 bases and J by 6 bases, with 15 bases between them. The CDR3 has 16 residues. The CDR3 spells CATSRDLGTFNSPLHF. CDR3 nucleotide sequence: TGTGCCACCAGCAGGGATCTCGGGACATTTAATTCACCCCTCCACTTT. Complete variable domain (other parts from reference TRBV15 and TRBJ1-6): DAMVIQNPRYQVTQFGKPVTLSCSQTLNHNVMYWYQQKSSQAPKLLFHYYDKDFNNEADTPDNFQSRRPNTSFCFLDIRSPGLGDTAMYLCATSRDLGTFNSPLHFGNGTRLTVT.

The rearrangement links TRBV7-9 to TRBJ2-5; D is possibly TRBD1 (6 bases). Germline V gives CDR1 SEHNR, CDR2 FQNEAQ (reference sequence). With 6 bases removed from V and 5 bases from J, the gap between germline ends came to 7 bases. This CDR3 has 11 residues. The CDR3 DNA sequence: TGTGCCAGCAGGCAGGGGGAGACCCAGTACTTC. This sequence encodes CASRQGETQYF.

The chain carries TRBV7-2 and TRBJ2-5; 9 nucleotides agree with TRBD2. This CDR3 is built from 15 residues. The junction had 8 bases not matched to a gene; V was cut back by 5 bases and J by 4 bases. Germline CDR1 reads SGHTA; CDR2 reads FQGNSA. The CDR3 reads CASSPLAGISETQYF. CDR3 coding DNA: TGTGCCAGCAGCCCCCTAGCGGGAATCTCAGAGACCCAGTACTTC.